What follows are 28 T cell receptor beta chains derived from one specimen sequenced in a study of circulating and synovial CD4+ cells in juvenile arthritis. TCRdb's table, derived via immunoSEQ multiplex PCR, lists solely in-frame clones and lacks some. The profile shows fewer than 35,000 clones, roughly 95% of them singletons. The sequencing sample was made of CD4+ T cells from blood. All receptors derive from a human donor with juvenile idiopathic arthritis.

The CDR3 DNA reads TGTGCCATCAGTGACAGGGGAGATGGCTACACCTTC. It encodes CAISDRGDGYTF. The genes are TRBV10-3 and TRBJ1-2, with D possibly matching TRBD1 (6 bases). This CDR3 comprises 12 residues. The V end was cut by 3 bases, the J end by 6 bases, with 8 bases between. The V gene's germline CDR1 is ENHRY and CDR2 SYGVKD.

The V gene is TRBV5-5, the J gene TRBJ2-5, with 10 bases matching TRBD1. The DNA end is a closer match to TRBJ2-7, so the J assignment may be wrong. CDR1 is SGHKS and CDR2 is YYEKEE in the germline V gene (reference sequence). This CDR3 region has 15 residues. CDR3 sequence (DNA): TGTGCCAGCAGCCCCGACAGGGGGCCTACCTACGAGCAGTACTTC. This encodes CASSPDRGPTYEQYF.

The chain carries TRBV10-1 and TRBJ2-1; a possible D gene is TRBD2 (6 bases). With 2 bases removed from V and 0 bases from J, the gap between germline ends came to 8 bases. Germline V gives CDR1 WNHNN, CDR2 SYGVQD (reference sequence). The CDR3 runs 15 residues. The CDR3 coding sequence is TGCGCCAGCAGTGAGCTAGCGAGCTCCTACAATGAGCAGTTCTTC. It specifies CASSELASSYNEQFF.

This clone was seen a single time. The V and J genes are TRBV7-9 and TRBJ2-1; 9 bases map to TRBD2. Germline V gives CDR1 SEHNR, CDR2 FQNEAQ (reference sequence). There are 16 residues in the CDR3. V gave up 2 bases and J gave up 4 bases; unmatched junction bases: 6. The CDR3: CASSLSVAGVYNEQFF. CDR3 in DNA: TGTGCCAGCAGCTTATCCGTAGCGGGAGTGTACAATGAGCAGTTCTTC.

This clone was detected once. The chain combines TRBV21-1 with TRBJ1-2; no check of the table's D call, TRBD1, against the DNA was made. TRBV21-1 is termed a pseudogene. CDR3 length: 14 residues. CDR3 in DNA: TGTGCCAGCAACCCGACAGGGAATAATTATGGCTACACCTTC. Translation gives CASNPTGNNYGYTF.

This chain connects TRBV6-1 to TRBJ2-1; a weak D match, TRBD2 (6 bases). V gave up 3 bases and J gave up 4 bases, with 13 bases separating them. Germline loops: CDR1 MNHNS, CDR2 SASEGT. The length of the CDR3 is 15 residues. The CDR3 region is CASSDSGGLYNEQFF. CDR3 bases: TGTGCCAGCAGTGATAGCGGTGGATTATACAATGAGCAGTTCTTC.

The chain employs TRBV11-2 and TRBJ1-3; 9 bases line up with TRBD1. CDR3 length: 18 residues. CDR1 is SGHAT, CDR2 FQNNGV, per germline. The junction had 8 bases not matched to a gene; V was cut back by 1 base and J by 1 base. CDR3 in amino acids: CASSLGLRDRVSGNTIYF. The DNA for the CDR3 is TGTGCCAGCAGCTTAGGGCTCCGGGACAGGGTTTCTGGAAACACCATATATTTT.

V gene TRBV9 combines with J gene TRBJ2-5; possible D gene TRBD2, 5 bases. The germline V gene has CDR1 SGDLS and CDR2 YYNGEE. Trimming took 0 bases from V and 2 from J, leaving 8 bases between them. This CDR3 is built from 14 residues. CDR3 residues: CASSVGGLQETQYF. As DNA, the CDR3 is TGTGCCAGCAGCGTAGGCGGGTTGCAAGAGACCCAGTACTTC. Full variable domain (outside the CDR3, taken from reference TRBV9 and TRBJ2-5): DSGVTQTPKHLITATGQRVTLRCSPRSGDLSVYWYQQSLDQGLQFLIQYYNGEERAKGNILERFSAQQFPDLHSELNLSSLELGDSALYFCASSVGGLQETQYFGPGTRLLVL.

V and J are TRBV9 and TRBJ1-3, with D possibly matching TRBD1 (5 bases). There are 16 residues in the CDR3. Looked up from germline, CDR1 is SGDLS and CDR2 is YYNGEE. V shed 0 bases and J shed 0 bases, with 10 bases lying between them. CDR3 loop: CASSVVAGLSGNTIYF. CDR3 in DNA: TGTGCCAGCAGCGTAGTGGCAGGGCTCTCTGGAAACACCATATATTTT.

The chain has TRBV19 and TRBJ2-2; D gene uncertain. This CDR3 is built from 15 residues. Between the trimmed V and J ends, which lost 1 base and 9 bases, there was a span of 15 bases. The germline V gene encodes CDR1 LNHDA and CDR2 SQIVND (reference sequence). The CDR3 bases are TGTGCCAGTAGTATAGGAGGTCCGATCCACCGGGAGCTGTTTTTT. The encoded protein is CASSIGGPIHRELFF.

The J gene is TRBJ2-7, the V gene TRBV7-2; weak D call: TRBD1 (6 bases). Trimming removed 3 bases at V and 3 bases at J, with 9 bases between. Germline V CDR1 and CDR2: SGHTA, FQGNSA. This CDR3 is 13 amino acids long. The CDR3 nucleotides are TGTGCCAGCAGCTTGAACAGGGACTACGAGCAGTACTTC. This codes for CASSLNRDYEQYF.

This rearrangement joins TRBV5-5 to TRBJ2-3; D is ambiguous. This CDR3 region has 12 residues. The V end was cut by 2 bases, the J end by 3 bases, with 4 bases between. Per germline, CDR1 SGHKS and CDR2 YYEKEE (reference sequence). CDR3 coding DNA: TGTGCCAGCAGCTTTAGTACAGATACGCAGTATTTT. Translated: CASSFSTDTQYF. Using reference TRBV5-5 and TRBJ2-3 for the parts outside the CDR3, the full variable domain is DAGVTQSPTHLIKTRGQQVTLRCSPISGHKSVSWYQQVLGQGPQFIFQYYEKEERGRGNFPDRFSARQFPNYSSELNVNALLLGDSALYLCASSFSTDTQYFGPGTRLTVL.

The chain is built from TRBV7-6 and TRBJ2-5; 7 nucleotides agree with TRBD1. V lost 1 base and J lost 3; bases outside the gene matches: 5. Germline CDR1 reads SGHVS; CDR2 reads FNYEAQ. The CDR3 covers 15 residues. The CDR3 DNA sequence: TGTGCCAGCAGCTTAGGCGACAGGGTTAAAGAGACCCAGTACTTC. It yields the protein CASSLGDRVKETQYF.

The J gene is TRBJ2-1, the V gene TRBV18; 10 bases align to TRBD1. CDR3 length equals 14 residues. V gave up 6 bases and J gave up 8 bases; unmatched junction bases: 7. Germline CDR1 is KGHSH and CDR2 is LQKENI. The DNA for the CDR3 is TGTGCCAGCTCGCAGACAGGGGGCCGGGATGAGCAGTTCTTC. This codes for CASSQTGGRDEQFF. Drawing the rest from reference TRBV18 and TRBJ2-1, the complete variable domain is NAGVMQNPRHLVRRRGQEARLRCSPMKGHSHVYWYRQLPEEGLKFMVYLQKENIIDESGMPKERFSAEFPKEGPSILRIQQVVRGDSAAYFCASSQTGGRDEQFFGPGTRLTVL.

As concerns this clone: The sample holds other DNA sequences that translate to the same CDR3. The gene calls are TRBV28 and TRBJ1-5, with a possible D match to TRBD1 (5 bases). Germline values: CDR1 MDHEN, CDR2 SYDVKM. V was clipped by 8 bases and J by 10 bases, with 18 bases between them. CDR3 size: 13 residues. Here the CDR3 reads CASGYSTVQPQHF. For the CDR3, the DNA is TGTGCCAGCGGTTATTCGACAGTTCAACCCCAGCATTTT.

This chain joins TRBV5-8 and TRBJ1-5, with a possible D match to TRBD1 (5 bases). V lost 6 bases and J lost 7, with 20 bases in between. The CDR3 is 15 residues long. Germline V gene sequence: CDR1 SGHTS, CDR2 YDEGEE. In DNA, the CDR3 is TGTGCCAGCAATCCCGGGAGGGACGTTTGGCAGCCCCAGCATTTT. This codes for CASNPGRDVWQPQHF.

This sequence joins TRBV4-2 and TRBJ2-5; 7 bases are shared with TRBD2. Germline trimming cut 4 bases from V and 5 bases from J; bases unmatched to any gene: 7. The germline V gene has CDR1 LGHNA and CDR2 YNFKEQ. The CDR3 length is 14 residues. DNA of the CDR3: TGTGCCAGCAGCCCCTTAGGCGGGGGTGAGACCCAGTACTTC. Residues: CASSPLGGGETQYF.

This clone was counted a single time. This chain links TRBV6-5 with TRBJ1-2; 7 nucleotides agree with TRBD1. The CDR3 consists of 14 residues. Germline V gives CDR1 MNHEY, CDR2 SVGAGI. Trimming took 5 bases from V and 7 from J; bases not matched to a gene: 10. CDR3 residues: CASSEGRGIGGYTF. CDR3 DNA: TGTGCCAGCAGTGAAGGCAGGGGGATAGGTGGCTACACCTTC.

This chain uses TRBV2 with TRBJ2-3, with no clear D. The CDR3 contains 14 residues. In germline, CDR1 is SNHLY, CDR2 FYNNEI. The V end lost 8 bases, the J end lost 2 bases, and 14 bases lay between the germline ends. The CDR3 spells CASLLAVVTDTQYF. In DNA, the CDR3 is TGTGCCAGCCTACTCGCGGTGGTCACAGATACGCAGTATTTT.

This sequence joins TRBV18 and TRBJ1-5; possible D gene TRBD1, 5 bases. The CDR3 covers 16 residues. V was pared by 3 bases and J by 8 bases, with 20 bases between. Germline loops: CDR1 KGHSH, CDR2 LQKENI. DNA of the CDR3: TGTGCCAGCTCACCCGGGACGGGGGGGATGTCGGAGCCCCAGCATTTT. As protein: CASSPGTGGMSEPQHF.

The rearrangement links TRBV5-4 to TRBJ2-1; D possibly corresponds to TRBD1 (8 bases). Looked up from germline, CDR1 is SGHNT and CDR2 is YYREEE (reference sequence). The CDR3 is made up of 13 amino acids. V was clipped by 4 bases and J by 13 bases, with 18 bases between them. DNA of the CDR3: TGTGCCAGCAGCCCTAGACAGGGGAGGGATCAGTTCTTC. Its translation is CASSPRQGRDQFF.

The chain joins TRBV6-1 to TRBJ2-7; TRBD2 is a possible D gene (5 bases). The CDR3 is 13 residues long. Between the trimmed V and J ends, which lost 6 bases and 2 bases, there was a span of 11 bases. CDR1 and CDR2 (germline): MNHNS, SASEGT. DNA for the CDR3: TGTGCCAGCAGGCCGGGGTCTGCCTACGAGCAGTACTTC. This encodes CASRPGSAYEQYF.

This rearrangement joins TRBV6-6 to TRBJ2-1; D uncertain. CDR1 and CDR2 from the germline V gene are MNHNY and SVGAGI (reference sequence). Trimming stripped 2 bases from V and 3 bases from J, with 5 bases between. This CDR3 has 13 amino acids. The CDR3 region is CASSYDIYNEQFF. The DNA for the CDR3 is TGTGCCAGCAGTTACGACATCTACAATGAGCAGTTCTTC.

The table lists this clone with a count of one. The chain is built from TRBV2 and TRBJ2-3, with 11 bases fitting TRBD1. Germline CDR1 and CDR2: SNHLY and FYNNEI. V dropped 6 bases and J dropped 3; count of bases not matched to a gene: 8. The CDR3 loop spans 16 amino acids. The chain's CDR3 is CASSAWTGGGTDTQYF. CDR3 in DNA: TGTGCCAGCAGCGCCTGGACAGGGGGCGGAACAGATACGCAGTATTTT.

V usage is TRBV11-2 and J usage is TRBJ2-7; D may be TRBD2 (5 bases). V lost 6 bases, J lost 3 bases, and 18 bases lay in between. CDR1 SGHAT and CDR2 FQNNGV come from the germline V gene. The CDR3 loop spans 15 amino acids. CDR3 DNA: TGTGCCAGCAGTATGACGGCGGGCTCCCTCTACGAGCAGTACTTC. This encodes CASSMTAGSLYEQYF.

This clone was seen once. The chain couples TRBV10-3 to TRBJ2-3; TRBD2 aligns across 7 bases. CDR1 ENHRY and CDR2 SYGVKD come from the germline V gene. J was trimmed by 4 bases and V by 10 bases; bases with no gene match: 11. This CDR3 region has 14 residues. CDR3 sequence reads: CATASGGGSDTQYF. CDR3 bases: TGTGCCACGGCTTCGGGGGGAGGGTCAGATACGCAGTATTTT.

The chain combines TRBV10-1 with TRBJ2-1; possible D gene TRBD2, 5 bases. This CDR3 has 16 amino acids. The germline V gene encodes CDR1 WNHNN and CDR2 SYGVQD (reference sequence). V lost 2 bases, J lost 5 bases, and 16 bases lay in between. In DNA, the CDR3 is TGCGCCAGCAGTGAGGCGCGTACTAGAAAGAACAATGAGCAGTTCTTC. As protein: CASSEARTRKNNEQFF.

The chain combines TRBV5-1 with TRBJ2-7, with TRBD2 matching 12 bases. The CDR3 has 16 residues. The germline gives CDR1 SGHRS, CDR2 YFSETQ. V shed 4 bases and J 0 bases; nucleotides not matched to a gene: 5. CDR3 region: CASSKGTSGSSYEQYF. The CDR3 nucleotides read TGCGCCAGCAGCAAGGGGACTAGCGGGTCCTCCTACGAGCAGTACTTC.